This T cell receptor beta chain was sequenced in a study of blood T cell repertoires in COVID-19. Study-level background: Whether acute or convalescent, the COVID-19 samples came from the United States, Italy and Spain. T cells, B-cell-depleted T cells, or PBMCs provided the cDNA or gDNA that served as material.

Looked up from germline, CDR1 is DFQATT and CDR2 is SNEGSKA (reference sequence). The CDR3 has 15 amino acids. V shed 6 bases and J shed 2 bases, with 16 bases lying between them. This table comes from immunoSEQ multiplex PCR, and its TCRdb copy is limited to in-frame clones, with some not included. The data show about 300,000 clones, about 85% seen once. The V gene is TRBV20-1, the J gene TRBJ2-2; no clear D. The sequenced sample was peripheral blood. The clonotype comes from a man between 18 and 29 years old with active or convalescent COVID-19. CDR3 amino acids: CSASRVAVNTGELFF. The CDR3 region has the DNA TGCAGTGCGAGTCGAGTCGCGGTCAACACCGGGGAGCTGTTTTTT.